This entry describes one T cell receptor beta chain. Its antigen is still unknown. This sample was included in a study of cytomegalovirus exposure and HLA in healthy donors. Study-level points and caveats: Cytomegalovirus-associated status was assigned to some 160 TCR beta chains. Common viral pathogens seemed, in a later analysis, to connect with several of the most significant clusters.

The primer mix had 60 Vbeta and 13 Jbeta primers. Assay: immunoSEQ multiplex PCR; the TCRdb copy retains only in-frame clones and omits some. The sample includes about 110,000 clones, 65% to 80% of them seen just once. Sequencing was done on a sample of PBMCs. This clonotype was sampled from a man aged 25-40 years in good health and CMV-seropositive.

For the CDR3, the DNA is TGTGCCAGCAGCTTAGGGACAGGCTCTGGAAACACCATATATTTT. This translates into CASSLGTGSGNTIYF. The chain recombines TRBV7-9 with TRBJ1-3; the match to TRBD1 covers 7 bases. Germline trimming cut 1 base from V and 0 bases from J; bases unmatched to any gene: 0. Germline V CDR1 and CDR2: SEHNR, FQNEAQ (reference sequence). The CDR3 sequence is 15 residues long.